This is a list of T cell receptor beta chains from one sample in a study of cytomegalovirus exposure and HLA in healthy donors. Measured with immunoSEQ multiplex PCR; TCRdb has only the in-frame clones, and not every one. Found here are around 30,000 clones; the top ten clones hold 0.71%. The sample taken for sequencing was PBMCs. Every receptor here comes from a man aged 25-45 years in good health and CMV-seronegative. Both conserved end residues are part of each CDR3. The D gene is left open where the match is weak.

D gene,V gene,J gene,CDR3 protein,CDR3 DNA
TRBD2,TRBV6-5,TRBJ2-5,CASIPPGGETQYF,TGTGCCAGCATTCCTCCGGGAGGGGAGACCCAGTACTTC
TRBD2,TRBV19,TRBJ2-1,CASTLLAGAGEQFF,TGTGCCAGTACCTTACTAGCGGGAGCGGGTGAGCAGTTCTTC
-,TRBV11-3,TRBJ2-1,CASSLSPGLEQFF,TGTGCCAGCAGCTTATCCCCCGGACTAGAGCAGTTCTTC
-,TRBV5-3,TRBJ2-7,CARRYTTSSYEQYF,TGTGCCAGAAGGTATACTACCAGCTCCTACGAGCAGTACTTC
-,TRBV28,TRBJ2-2,CASSLLGGTGELFF,TGTGCCAGCAGTTTATTAGGGGGCACCGGGGAGCTGTTTTTT
-,TRBV6-5,TRBJ1-1,CASSTPEGSEAFF,TGTGCCAGCAGTACCCCGGAGGGCAGTGAAGCTTTCTTT
-,TRBV29-1,TRBJ2-7,CSAGGPAYEQYF,TGCAGCGCGGGGGGCCCGGCCTACGAGCAGTACTTC
-,TRBV6-5,TRBJ1-1,CASSYSVPGPNTEAFF,-
TRBD2,TRBV7-2,TRBJ2-7,CASSALAGRGYEQYF,TGTGCCAGCAGCGCCCTAGCGGGAAGGGGCTACGAGCAGTACTTC
TRBD1,TRBV2,TRBJ2-2,CASSEGRGTGELFF,TGTGCCAGCAGTGAGGGCAGGGGGACCGGGGAGCTGTTTTTT
-,TRBV6-4,TRBJ1-6,CASSDSMEGNSPLHF,TGTGCCAGCAGTGACTCGATGGAGGGGAATTCACCCCTCCACTTT
TRBD2,TRBV28,TRBJ2-3,CASRPGLAVVDTQYF,TGTGCCAGCAGACCTGGACTAGCGGTAGTAGATACGCAGTATTTT
-,TRBV4-1,TRBJ1-1,CASSQGGNPGRNTEAFF,TGCGCCAGCAGCCAAGGGGGTAACCCCGGGAGAAACACTGAAGCTTTCTTT
-,TRBV30,TRBJ2-7,CAWSLGEAYEQYF,TGTGCCTGGAGTTTAGGGGAGGCCTACGAGCAGTACTTC
TRBD1,TRBV7-9,TRBJ1-1,CASSVGQAEAFF,TGTGCCAGCAGCGTGGGACAGGCTGAAGCTTTCTTT
TRBD2,TRBV27,TRBJ2-7,CASAPGLGTYEQYF,TGTGCCAGTGCCCCGGGACTAGGCACCTACGAGCAGTACTTC
TRBD2,TRBV6-5,TRBJ2-2,CASSYKRRGGAGELFF,TGTGCCAGCAGTTACAAGAGGCGGGGGGGAGCCGGGGAGCTGTTTTTT
TRBD2,TRBV5-1,TRBJ2-2,CASSLVLAGGTGELFF,TGCGCCAGCAGCTTGGTTCTAGCGGGGGGCACCGGGGAGCTGTTTTTT
-,TRBV2,TRBJ2-3,CASTEGAGSTDTQYF,TGTGCCAGCACCGAGGGGGCGGGGTCCACAGATACGCAGTATTTT
TRBD2,TRBV13,TRBJ2-1,CASSTSDYNEQFF,TGTGCCAGCAGCACTAGCGACTACAATGAGCAGTTCTTC
-,TRBV29-1,TRBJ1-2,CSVEGAESNYGYTF,TGCAGCGTTGAAGGGGCAGAGAGTAACTATGGCTACACCTTC
-,TRBV7-8,TRBJ2-2,CASSLALRHGELFF,TGTGCCAGCAGCTTAGCTTTGCGCCACGGGGAGCTGTTTTTT
-,TRBV9,TRBJ2-5,CASSVGLEGIRTQYF,TGTGCCAGCAGCGTAGGTCTTGAGGGTATACGGACCCAGTACTTC
-,TRBV2,TRBJ1-2,CASSVLIGGGYTF,TGTGCCAGCAGCGTCCTTATAGGGGGTGGCTACACCTTC
TRBD1,TRBV30,TRBJ1-3,CAWRTGEAGNTIYF,TGTGCCTGGAGGACAGGGGAAGCTGGAAACACCATATATTTT
TRBD1,TRBV11-3,TRBJ1-2,CASSSRTGGYGYTF,TGTGCCAGCAGCTCAAGGACAGGGGGCTATGGCTACACCTTC
TRBD1,TRBV6-5,TRBJ1-1,CASSYSTGEVNTEAFF,TGTGCCAGCAGTTACTCCACAGGGGAAGTGAACACTGAAGCTTTCTTT
-,TRBV5-1,TRBJ2-5,CASSLLTGMLGEQYF,TGCGCCAGCAGCTTGTTAACAGGGATGCTAGGGGAGCAGTACTTC
TRBD1,TRBV7-9,TRBJ1-1,CASSLLSLRGRVRNTEAFF,TGTGCCAGCAGCTTATTATCTTTGAGGGGGCGAGTAAGGAACACTGAAGCTTTCTTT
-,TRBV5-1,TRBJ1-6,CASSIDNSPLHF,TGCGCCAGCAGCATCGATAATTCACCCCTCCACTTT
-,TRBV28,TRBJ2-7,CASSSTSGRGVDF,TGTGCCAGCAGTTCCACCTCAGGGAGGGGGGTGGACTTC
TRBD2,TRBV18,TRBJ2-1,CASSPPSGRLNEQFF,TGTGCCAGCTCACCACCTAGCGGGAGACTCAATGAGCAGTTCTTC
-,TRBV4-1,TRBJ2-2,CASSQRGVGGRTPGELFF,TGCGCCAGCAGCCAGAGGGGGGTGGGGGGGCGAACTCCCGGGGAGCTGTTTTTT
-,TRBV5-1,TRBJ1-2,CASSLLTGESYGYTF,TGCGCCAGCAGCCTACTGACAGGAGAATCCTATGGCTACACCTTC
TRBD1,TRBV6-5,TRBJ1-1,CASSRQGVVTEAFF,TGTGCCAGCAGCCGACAGGGCGTGGTCACTGAAGCTTTCTTT
TRBD1,TRBV6-1,TRBJ1-5,CASSGDRGPGSNQPQHF,TGTGCCAGCAGTGGGGACAGGGGGCCCGGTAGCAATCAGCCCCAGCATTTT
-,TRBV29-1,TRBJ2-7,CSVAAGLISYEQYF,TGCAGCGTTGCGGCGGGGTTGATTTCCTACGAGCAGTACTTC
-,TRBV28,TRBJ2-2,CASSLYEGGGELFF,TGTGCCAGCAGTCTTTATGAAGGGGGCGGGGAGCTGTTTTTT
-,TRBV5-1,TRBJ1-1,CASSLRTDTEAFF,TGCGCCAGCAGCTTGCGTACAGACACTGAAGCTTTCTTT
-,TRBV4-3,TRBJ1-5,CASSQESGGVQPQHF,TGCGCCAGCAGCCAAGAGTCGGGGGGCGTTCAGCCCCAGCATTTT
TRBD2,TRBV5-1,TRBJ2-2,CASSFATSSSLAGELFF,TGCGCCAGCAGCTTTGCGACTAGCTCCTCCCTCGCCGGGGAGCTGTTTTTT
-,TRBV5-4,TRBJ1-1,CASSRGGTEAFF,TGTGCCAGCAGCCGGGGGGGGACTGAAGCTTTCTTT
-,TRBV19,TRBJ2-1,CASTVDGYNEQFF,TGTGCCAGTACGGTTGACGGGTACAATGAGCAGTTCTTC
TRBD2,TRBV5-1,TRBJ2-1,CASSLAAGGPYNEQFF,TGCGCCAGCAGCTTGGCGGCGGGAGGGCCCTACAATGAGCAGTTCTTC
TRBD1,TRBV25-1,TRBJ1-4,CASSREGDRVKLFF,TGTGCCAGCAGCCGGGAGGGGGACAGGGTGAAACTGTTTTTT